The 7 T cell receptor beta chains below all came from one sample that was sequenced in a study of blood T cell repertoires in COVID-19. Data came from immunoSEQ multiplex PCR; TCRdb stores just in-frame clones and leaves some out. There are approximately 300,000 clones in the sample; about nine tenths occur only once, and 5.2% lies in the top ten. The sequenced sample was PBMCs or T cells enriched from blood (not recorded which). These receptors originate from a man in his 60s who had recovered from COVID-19.

J is TRBJ1-5 and V is TRBV6-2 or TRBV6-3; 7 bases map to TRBD1. The J segment lost 6 bases and the V segment lost 4 bases, leaving 9 bases of the junction unmatched. The germline V gene has CDR1 MNHEY and CDR2 SVGEGT. The CDR3 consists of 15 residues. Here the CDR3 DNA reads TGTGCCAGCAGTTCCCGAGACAGGGCGACTCAGCCCCAGCATTTT. Residues: CASSSRDRATQPQHF.

The CDR3 reads CATNPGLAGADTQYF. The DNA of the CDR3 is TGTGCCACCAACCCGGGACTAGCGGGAGCAGATACGCAGTATTTT. The V call is TRBV24-1, the J call TRBJ2-3; 14 bases fit TRBD2. Germline trimming cut 8 bases from V and 4 bases from J; bases unmatched to any gene: 4. The CDR3 length is 15 residues. Germline loops: CDR1 KGHDR, CDR2 SFDVKD.

In this sample, this clone turned up once. This same CDR3 is encoded by further DNA sequences in the sample. The chain is built from TRBV5-1 and TRBJ1-3; the D is unclear. CDR1 and CDR2 from the germline V gene are SGHRS and YFSETQ. The V end lost 0 bases, the J end lost 4 bases, and 8 bases lay between the germline ends. This CDR3 is built from 14 residues. Written as DNA, the CDR3 is TGCGCCAGCAGCTTGGAGCTCTCCGGAAACACCATATATTTT. It translates to CASSLELSGNTIYF.

This rearrangement joins TRBV11-3 to TRBJ2-3, with 11 bases identical to TRBD2. This CDR3 contains 16 residues. Germline V gene lookup returns CDR1 SGHNT and CDR2 YENEEA. The ends lost 1 base at V and 4 bases at J; junction bases unmatched: 4. The CDR3 sequence: CASSLVGTSGSDTQYF. The CDR3 bases are TGTGCCAGCAGCTTAGTTGGGACTAGCGGTTCAGATACGCAGTATTTT.

This clone has just a few counts. The V and J genes are TRBV9 and TRBJ2-1; 8 nucleotides match TRBD1. The junction had 11 bases not matched to a gene; V was cut back by 1 base and J by 5 bases. The CDR3 runs 17 residues. Germline CDR1 and CDR2: SGDLS and YYNGEE. CDR3 DNA: TGTGCCAGCAGCGTAAGACAGGGGTCCCTAATGGACAATGAGCAGTTCTTC. This gives the protein CASSVRQGSLMDNEQFF.

The CDR3 loop reads CASSVGGRGNQPQHF. CDR3 coding DNA: TGTGCCAGTAGTGTGGGGGGACGGGGCAATCAGCCCCAGCATTTT. The rearrangement uses TRBV19 and TRBJ1-5, with a weak D call TRBD1 (5 bases). Trimming took off 5 bases at V and 2 bases at J, with 13 bases between the two ends. CDR1 LNHDA and CDR2 SQIVND come from the germline V gene (reference sequence). The CDR3 spans 15 residues.

This clone has a handful of counts. This rearrangement joins TRBV6-2 or TRBV6-3 to TRBJ2-2; 10 bases are a match to TRBD2. CDR1 is MNHEY, CDR2 SVGEGT, per germline. There are 19 residues in the CDR3. V lost 4 bases, J lost 5 bases, and 16 bases stayed unmatched. Here the CDR3 reads CASSFRTVLAGARTGELFF. The CDR3 nucleotides are TGTGCCAGCAGTTTTCGGACCGTTCTAGCGGGAGCTCGGACCGGGGAGCTGTTTTTT.